These 31 T cell receptor beta chains came from one sample sequenced in a study of Ad26.COV2.S vaccination and SARS-CoV-2 variants (dated by TCRdb to 2020 to 2023). Library method: the immunoSEQ multiplex PCR assay. Sourced from immuneACCESS, this table was stored by TCRdb with only in-frame sequences that have V and J called. A share of the clones is absent; for the studies checked, an unresolved V gene accounts for under half, and the remainder has no known explanation. Here the sample has 200,000 to 300,000 clones; 85% to 90% occur a single time. The ten most abundant clones make up about 11% of the sample. The treatment or condition label on this specimen signifies: around 19 received Ad26.COV2.S at low or high dose, single or two shots; several received placebo; per-sample allocation not given. Repertoires of vaccine and placebo recipients were sequenced from samples collected on day 63 after the first injection.

Sequences were derived from peripheral blood, sampled in a trial of Ad26.COV2.S vaccine versus placebo. These receptors were collected from a person between 18 and 60 years old who received the Ad26.COV2.S COVID-19 vaccine or a placebo.

The chain recombines TRBV24-1 with TRBJ2-3; 12 bases are a match to TRBD2. Germline V gives CDR1 KGHDR, CDR2 SFDVKD. V shed 0 bases, J shed 0 bases, and the junction held 0 bases outside the gene matches. CDR3 length equals 17 residues. This CDR3 is CATSDLGLAGSTDTQYF. In DNA form, the CDR3 reads TGTGCCACCAGTGATTTGGGACTAGCGGGAAGCACAGATACGCAGTATTTT.

The DNA of the CDR3 is TGTGCCAGTAGTATTACGGCAGGTGAAGCTTTCTTT. Its translation: CASSITAGEAFF. This chain connects TRBV19 to TRBJ1-1; no definite D call. Per the germline V gene, CDR1 is LNHDA and CDR2 is SQIVND (reference sequence). Deletions cut 3 bases from V and 7 bases from J, with 9 bases between. The CDR3 extends over 12 amino acids. The full variable domain, in which reference TRBV19 and TRBJ1-1 provide the parts outside the CDR3, is DGGITQSPKYLFRKEGQNVTLSCEQNLNHDAMYWYRQDPGQGLRLIYYSQIVNDFQKGDIAEGYSVSREKKESFPLTVTSAQKNPTAFYLCASSITAGEAFFGQGTRLTVV.

This clone was recorded once. The chain joins TRBV6-2 or TRBV6-3 to TRBJ2-3, with 11 bases identical to TRBD2. In germline, CDR1 is MNHEY, CDR2 SVGEGT. There are 15 residues in the CDR3. Trimming removed 2 bases from V and 6 bases from J; junction bases left unmatched: 4. CDR3 protein: CASSYTSGRMDTQYF. CDR3 nucleotides: TGTGCCAGCAGTTACACTAGCGGGAGAATGGATACGCAGTATTTT.

The count of this clone is one. V gene TRBV7-9 combines with J gene TRBJ2-3; the match to TRBD2 covers 16 bases. The CDR3 spans 18 residues. Per germline, CDR1 SEHNR and CDR2 FQNEAQ (reference sequence). Losses at the gene ends were 4 bases for V and 6 bases for J; bases not matched to a gene: 10. CDR3 in DNA: TGTGCCAGCAGCTCGGGACTAGCGGGAGGGCCAACGATGGATACGCAGTATTTT. Its protein product is CASSSGLAGGPTMDTQYF.

This chain links TRBV5-4 with TRBJ2-1, with TRBD2 matching 12 bases. The CDR3 is 18 amino acids. The V segment lost 0 bases and the J segment 3 bases; nucleotides outside the gene matches: 7. Germline CDR1 is SGHNT and CDR2 is YYREEE (reference sequence). CDR3 protein: CASSLGLAGVGNYNEQFF. As DNA, the CDR3 is TGTGCCAGCAGCTTGGGACTAGCGGGAGTAGGGAACTACAATGAGCAGTTCTTC.

The chain carries TRBV7-6 and TRBJ2-3, with TRBD2 matching 11 bases. With V trimmed by 5 bases and J by 11 bases, 18 bases remained unmatched. Germline-derived CDR1 and CDR2 are SGHVS and FNYEAQ. The CDR3 loop spans 17 amino acids. The CDR3 nucleotides are TGTGCCAGCAGCCCAACCCTAGCGGGAGGCGGAGTCGGGCTGCAGTATTTT. Translation: CASSPTLAGGGVGLQYF.

The chain joins TRBV30 to TRBJ2-7; D gene ambiguous. From germline, CDR1 is GTSNPN and CDR2 SVGIG (reference sequence). V was trimmed by 2 bases and J by 3 bases, leaving 5 bases between them. This CDR3 is 11 amino acids long. CDR3 DNA: TGTGCCTGGAGTTTTATCTACGAGCAGTACTTC. Residues: CAWSFIYEQYF.

J is TRBJ2-7 and V is TRBV28; TRBD2 aligns across 7 bases. CDR3 length: 17 residues. The ends lost 5 bases at V and 5 bases at J; junction bases unmatched: 18. CDR1 is MDHEN and CDR2 is SYDVKM in the germline V gene. The CDR3 DNA follows: TGTGCCAGCAGTCTTAGGCGGCGAGGGAGGGCGTACAACGAGCAGTACTTC. Its translation is CASSLRRRGRAYNEQYF.

V gene TRBV27 combines with J gene TRBJ2-3; 7 bases align to TRBD2. This CDR3 comprises 15 residues. V lost 0 bases to trimming and J lost 4 bases; unmatched junction nucleotides: 4. The germline V gene encodes CDR1 MNHEY and CDR2 SMNVEV (reference sequence). In DNA, the CDR3 is TGTGCCAGCAGTTTATCGGGGCTAGCGGCAGATACGCAGTATTTT. Residues: CASSLSGLAADTQYF.

This chain uses TRBV9 with TRBJ1-2; 7 positions agree with TRBD1. The CDR3 totals 19 residues. Germline loops: CDR1 SGDLS, CDR2 YYNGEE. After removal of 0 bases from V and 7 bases from J, the junction contained 21 bases not matched to a gene. CDR3 nucleotide sequence: TGTGCCAGCAGCGTAGAAGCCCCCGGACCTAGACAGGGAAAGGCTGGCTACACCTTC. It encodes CASSVEAPGPRQGKAGYTF.

J is TRBJ2-1 and V is TRBV10-3; 8 bases agree with TRBD2. The CDR3 contains 15 residues. The ends lost 2 bases at V and 6 bases at J; junction bases unmatched: 6. CDR1 and CDR2 from the germline V gene are ENHRY and SYGVKD. The CDR3: CAISETSGSFNEQFF. The CDR3 DNA reads TGTGCCATCAGTGAGACTAGCGGAAGCTTCAATGAGCAGTTCTTC.

This clone was detected only a few times. The rearrangement joins TRBV27 to TRBJ1-1; D is ambiguous. V lost 6 bases, J lost 0 bases, and 11 bases lay in between. Germline CDR1 MNHEY, CDR2 SMNVEV (reference sequence). The CDR3 extends over 14 amino acids. The CDR3 nucleotides read TGTGCCAGCAGGAATGTCCCGTTGAACACTGAAGCTTTCTTT. It yields the protein CASRNVPLNTEAFF.

CDR3 bases: TGCGCCAGCAGCTTTACCAGCGGTAACACCGGGGAGCTGTTTTTT. Residues: CASSFTSGNTGELFF. V is TRBV5-1 and J is TRBJ2-2; possible D gene TRBD2, 5 bases. The V gene's germline CDR1 is SGHRS and CDR2 YFSETQ. V dropped 2 bases and J dropped 2 bases, with 10 bases sitting between them. The CDR3 runs to 15 residues.

Only one count was recorded for this clone. V usage is TRBV25-1 and J usage is TRBJ1-1, with D tentatively TRBD1 (5 bases). Deletions cut 8 bases from V and 3 bases from J, with 13 bases between. The germline CDR1 and CDR2 sequences are MGHDK and SYGVNS. The CDR3 length is 13 residues. CDR3 coding DNA: TGTGCCAGCTCACCCGCGGGGGACACTGAAGCTTTCTTT. Translation gives CASSPAGDTEAFF.

This rearrangement joins TRBV5-8 to TRBJ1-2, with D maybe TRBD1 (6 bases). The V end was cut by 0 bases, the J end by 0 bases, with 9 bases between. The germline CDR1 and CDR2 sequences are SGHTS and YDEGEE. This CDR3 has 15 amino acids. CDR3 protein: CASSLGTGTNYGYTF. CDR3 nucleotides: TGTGCCAGCAGCTTGGGAACAGGGACTAACTATGGCTACACCTTC.

This clone has just one count. The V and J genes are TRBV7-3 and TRBJ1-2; D is perhaps TRBD1 (6 bases). V was pared by 5 bases and J by 6 bases, with 13 bases between. Looked up from germline, CDR1 is SGHTA and CDR2 is FQGTGA. The CDR3 extends over 13 amino acids. The CDR3 loop reads CASSPTGSDGYTF. The CDR3 region has the DNA TGTGCCAGCAGCCCGACAGGCTCCGATGGCTACACCTTC. Full variable domain (remainder filled in from reference TRBV7-3 and TRBJ1-2): GAGVSQTPSNKVTEKGKYVELRCDPISGHTALYWYRQSLGQGPEFLIYFQGTGAADDSGLPNDRFFAVRPEGSVSTLKIQRTERGDSAVYLCASSPTGSDGYTFGSGTRLTVV.

The V and J genes are TRBV15 and TRBJ2-7, with TRBD1 as a possible D gene (6 bases). There are 13 residues in the CDR3. Germline values: CDR1 LNHNV, CDR2 YYDKDF (reference sequence). With 0 bases removed from V and 9 bases from J, the gap between germline ends came to 12 bases. CDR3 DNA sequence: TGTGCCACCAGCAGAGATTCAGGGGCCTGGCAGTACTTC. Its translation: CATSRDSGAWQYF.

The chain recombines TRBV6-5 with TRBJ1-2; no clear D gene. V dropped 4 bases and J dropped 0 bases, with 9 bases sitting between them. This CDR3 has 14 amino acids. Germline V gene lookup returns CDR1 MNHEY and CDR2 SVGAGI. In nucleotides, the CDR3 is TGTGCCAGCAGTTTCGCCCTAACTAACTATGGCTACACCTTC. Residues: CASSFALTNYGYTF.

The CDR3 sequence: CAISESGLARNNEQFF. As DNA, the CDR3 is TGTGCCATCAGTGAGTCTGGACTAGCGAGGAACAATGAGCAGTTCTTC. The chain employs TRBV10-3 and TRBJ2-1, with 9 bases lining up with TRBD2. The CDR3 extends over 16 amino acids. Unmatched junction bases numbered 5, after V lost 0 bases and J lost 5 bases. Per the germline V gene, CDR1 is ENHRY and CDR2 is SYGVKD.

The sample holds one count of this clone. This sequence joins TRBV7-9 and TRBJ2-7; tentatively, D is TRBD2 (8 bases). Between the trimmed V and J ends, which lost 5 bases and 2 bases, there was a span of 16 bases. Germline V gene data show CDR1 as SEHNR and CDR2 as FQNEAQ (reference sequence). CDR3 length equals 15 residues. The CDR3: CASSRGGQIPYEQYF. The CDR3 DNA reads TGTGCCAGCAGCCGGGGGGGACAGATCCCCTACGAGCAGTACTTC.

The V call is TRBV10-3, the J call TRBJ1-3; D uncertain. Trimming removed 6 bases at V and 7 bases at J, with 16 bases between. The CDR3 totals 14 residues. Germline CDR1 ENHRY, CDR2 SYGVKD. CDR3 region: CAISERVLGNTIYF. The CDR3 DNA reads TGTGCCATCAGCGAGAGGGTTCTCGGCAACACCATATATTTT.

V usage is TRBV6-5 and J usage is TRBJ1-1; 7 bases are a match to TRBD1. The ends lost 5 bases at V and 4 bases at J; junction bases unmatched: 4. Germline V CDR1 and CDR2: MNHEY, SVGAGI. The CDR3 spans 13 residues. Here the CDR3 reads CASSPAGGTEAFF. The CDR3 DNA reads as TGTGCCAGCAGTCCAGCAGGGGGCACTGAAGCTTTCTTT.

V is TRBV3-1 (or the pseudogene TRBV3-2) and J is TRBJ2-7; TRBD2 aligns across 12 bases. CDR1 LGHDT and CDR2 YNNKEL come from the germline V gene (reference sequence). The CDR3 has 16 amino acids. V lost 3 bases, J lost 7 bases, and 10 bases stayed unmatched. The CDR3 DNA sequence: TGTGCCAGCAGCCATTGCACTAGCGGGAGGTGTGGGGAGCAGTACTTC. This gives the protein CASSHCTSGRCGEQYF.

The rearrangement links TRBV19 to TRBJ1-5, with 7 bases fitting TRBD1. The V and J ends lost 10 bases and 3 bases, in that order; junction bases with no gene match: 9. Germline V gene sequence: CDR1 LNHDA, CDR2 SQIVND (reference sequence). This CDR3 comprises 14 residues. In DNA form, the CDR3 reads TGTGCCACTCAGGGCAGGGGGATCAATCAGCCCCAGCATTTT. Translation: CATQGRGINQPQHF.

This sequence joins TRBV30 and TRBJ2-2; a possible D gene is TRBD1 (5 bases). V shed 3 bases and J shed 0 bases, with 11 bases lying between them. The CDR3 covers 15 residues. Germline loops: CDR1 GTSNPN, CDR2 SVGIG (reference sequence). The CDR3 loop is CAWSPQGTNTGELFF. CDR3 coding DNA: TGTGCCTGGAGCCCTCAGGGTACGAACACCGGGGAGCTGTTTTTT.

CDR3 DNA sequence: TGTGCCAGCAGTCCTGGGGACAAAAACCAAGAGACCCAGTACTTC. Amino acids: CASSPGDKNQETQYF. The rearrangement uses TRBV28 and TRBJ2-5; tentative D call: TRBD1 (6 bases). CDR1 and CDR2 from the germline V gene are MDHEN and SYDVKM. Deletions cut 5 bases from V and 0 bases from J, with 13 bases between. The CDR3 runs 15 residues.

The chain recombines TRBV5-1 with TRBJ2-2, with D possibly called TRBD1 or TRBD2 (6 bases each). V was cut by 4 bases and J by 5 bases, with 15 bases left in between. The CDR3 runs 15 residues. Germline CDR1 reads SGHRS; CDR2 reads YFSETQ. The DNA of the CDR3 is TGCGCCAGCAGCCTGGAGGGGGGCAGGACCGGGGAGCTGTTTTTT. Its translation is CASSLEGGRTGELFF. Full variable domain (outside the CDR3, taken from reference TRBV5-1 and TRBJ2-2): KAGVTQTPRYLIKTRGQQVTLSCSPISGHRSVSWYQQTPGQGLQFLFEYFSETQRNKGNFPGRFSGRQFSNSRSEMNVSTLELGDSALYLCASSLEGGRTGELFFGEGSRLTVL.

The rearrangement links TRBV10-3 to TRBJ2-7, with TRBD1 as a possible D gene (6 bases). V was trimmed by 6 bases and J by 4 bases, leaving 16 bases between them. There are 14 residues in the CDR3. Germline-derived CDR1 and CDR2 are ENHRY and SYGVKD. The CDR3: CAIRKGQGMYEQYF. The CDR3 region has the DNA TGTGCCATCAGAAAAGGGCAGGGGATGTACGAGCAGTACTTC.

This chain connects TRBV7-9 to TRBJ2-5; unclear D gene. The CDR3 is 15 amino acids. The V and J ends lost 1 base and 5 bases respectively, with 14 bases between them. From germline, CDR1 is SEHNR and CDR2 FQNEAQ (reference sequence). The CDR3 is CASSLEWAGWETQYF. The CDR3 DNA reads TGTGCCAGCAGCTTAGAGTGGGCAGGATGGGAGACCCAGTACTTC.

This chain joins TRBV27 and TRBJ2-7, with TRBD1 matching over 8 bases. Germline V gene lookup returns CDR1 MNHEY and CDR2 SMNVEV (reference sequence). This CDR3 has 14 residues. Germline trimming cut 2 bases from V and 3 bases from J; bases unmatched to any gene: 3. The CDR3 sequence is CASSLAGTGYEQYF. CDR3 coding DNA: TGTGCCAGCAGTTTAGCCGGGACAGGCTACGAGCAGTACTTC.

This clone was observed once. The chain combines TRBV28 with TRBJ1-5, with D unresolved. The CDR3 has 12 residues. The V and J ends lost 5 bases and 8 bases respectively, with 10 bases between them. Germline-derived CDR1 and CDR2 are MDHEN and SYDVKM. The CDR3 spells CASSPPGKPQHF. In nucleotides, the CDR3 is TGTGCCAGCAGTCCACCGGGGAAGCCCCAGCATTTT. Variable domain in full (rest from reference TRBV28 and TRBJ1-5): DVKVTQSSRYLVKRTGEKVFLECVQDMDHENMFWYRQDPGLGLRLIYFSYDVKMKEKGDIPEGYSVSREKKERFSLILESASTNQTSMYLCASSPPGKPQHFGDGTRLSIL.